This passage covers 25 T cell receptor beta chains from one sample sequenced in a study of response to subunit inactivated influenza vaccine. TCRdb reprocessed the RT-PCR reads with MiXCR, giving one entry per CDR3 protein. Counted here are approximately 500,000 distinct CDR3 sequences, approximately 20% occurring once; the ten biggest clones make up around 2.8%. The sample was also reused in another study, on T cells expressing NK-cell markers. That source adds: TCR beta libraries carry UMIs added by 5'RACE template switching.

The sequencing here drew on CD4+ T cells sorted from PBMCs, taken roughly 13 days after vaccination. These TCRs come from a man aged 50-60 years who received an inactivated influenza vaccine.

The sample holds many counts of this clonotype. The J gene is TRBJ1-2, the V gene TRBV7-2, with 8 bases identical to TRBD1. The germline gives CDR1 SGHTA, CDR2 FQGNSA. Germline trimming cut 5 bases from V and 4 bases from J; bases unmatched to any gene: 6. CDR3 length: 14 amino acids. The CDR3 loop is CASSLQGGLYGYTF. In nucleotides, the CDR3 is TGTGCCAGCAGCCTACAGGGGGGTCTCTATGGCTACACCTTC.

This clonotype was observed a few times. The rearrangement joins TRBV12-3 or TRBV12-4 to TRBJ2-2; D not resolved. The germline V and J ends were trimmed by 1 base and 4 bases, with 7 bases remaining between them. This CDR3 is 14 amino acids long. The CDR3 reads CASSLVASTGELFF. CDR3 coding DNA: TGTGCCAGCAGTTTAGTTGCCAGCACCGGGGAGCTGTTTTTT.

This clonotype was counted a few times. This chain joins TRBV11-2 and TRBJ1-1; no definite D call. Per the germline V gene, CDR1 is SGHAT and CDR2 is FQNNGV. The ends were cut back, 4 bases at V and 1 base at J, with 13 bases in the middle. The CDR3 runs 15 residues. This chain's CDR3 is CASSSYKSKNTEAFF. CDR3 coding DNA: TGTGCCAGCAGCTCCTACAAAAGTAAGAACACTGAAGCTTTCTTT.

CDR3 in DNA: TGTGCCAGCAGCGTAAATCAGGGGGACACCGGGGAGCTGTTTTTT. This gives the protein CASSVNQGDTGELFF. This chain links TRBV9 with TRBJ2-2; TRBD1 agrees at 7 bases. The CDR3 sequence is 15 residues long. Germline V gene data show CDR1 as SGDLS and CDR2 as YYNGEE. V gave up 1 base and J gave up 3 bases; unmatched junction bases: 3.

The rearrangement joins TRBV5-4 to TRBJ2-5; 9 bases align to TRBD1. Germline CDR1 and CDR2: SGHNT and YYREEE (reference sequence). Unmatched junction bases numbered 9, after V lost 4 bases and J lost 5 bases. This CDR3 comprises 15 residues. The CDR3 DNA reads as TGTGCCAGCAGCCGCCTCGGGACAGGGAAGGAGACCCAGTACTTC. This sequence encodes CASSRLGTGKETQYF.

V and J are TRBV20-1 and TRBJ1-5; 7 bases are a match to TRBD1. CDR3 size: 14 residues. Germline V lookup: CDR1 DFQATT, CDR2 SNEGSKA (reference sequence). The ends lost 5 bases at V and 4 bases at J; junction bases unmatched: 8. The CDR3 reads CSAQTGFLNQPQHF. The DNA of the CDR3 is TGCAGTGCTCAGACAGGGTTTCTTAATCAGCCCCAGCATTTT.

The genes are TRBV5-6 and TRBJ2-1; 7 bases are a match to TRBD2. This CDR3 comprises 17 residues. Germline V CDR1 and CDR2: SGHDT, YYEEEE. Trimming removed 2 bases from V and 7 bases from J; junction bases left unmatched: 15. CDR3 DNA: TGTGCCAGCAGCTTTTCCCGAGGGACTACATTGGTGAATGAGCAGTTCTTC. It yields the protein CASSFSRGTTLVNEQFF.

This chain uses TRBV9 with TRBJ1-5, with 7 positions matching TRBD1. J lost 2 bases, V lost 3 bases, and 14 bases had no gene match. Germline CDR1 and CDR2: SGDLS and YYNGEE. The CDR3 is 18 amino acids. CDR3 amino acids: CASSGTPRPGTGNQPQHF. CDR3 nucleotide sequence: TGTGCCAGCAGCGGAACCCCACGCCCGGGGACAGGCAATCAGCCCCAGCATTTT. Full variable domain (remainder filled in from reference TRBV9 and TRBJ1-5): DSGVTQTPKHLITATGQRVTLRCSPRSGDLSVYWYQQSLDQGLQFLIQYYNGEERAKGNILERFSAQQFPDLHSELNLSSLELGDSALYFCASSGTPRPGTGNQPQHFGDGTRLSIL.

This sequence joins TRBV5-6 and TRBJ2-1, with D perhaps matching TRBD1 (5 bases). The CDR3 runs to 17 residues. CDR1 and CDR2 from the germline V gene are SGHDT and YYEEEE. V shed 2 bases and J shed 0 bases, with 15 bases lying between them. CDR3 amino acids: CASSFTPQAFSYNEQFF. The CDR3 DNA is TGTGCCAGCAGCTTTACTCCACAGGCCTTCTCCTACAATGAGCAGTTCTTC.

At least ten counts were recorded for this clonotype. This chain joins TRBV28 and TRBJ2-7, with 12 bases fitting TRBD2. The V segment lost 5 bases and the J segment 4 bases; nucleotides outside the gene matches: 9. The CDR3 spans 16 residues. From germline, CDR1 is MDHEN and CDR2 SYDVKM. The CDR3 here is CASSPTTSGGIYEQYF. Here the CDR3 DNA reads TGTGCCAGCAGTCCAACAACTAGCGGGGGGATTTACGAGCAGTACTTC.

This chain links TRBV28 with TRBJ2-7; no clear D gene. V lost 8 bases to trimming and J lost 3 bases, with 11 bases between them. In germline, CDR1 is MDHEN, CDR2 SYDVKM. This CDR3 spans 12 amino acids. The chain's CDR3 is CASRSGVYEQYF. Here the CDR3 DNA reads TGTGCCAGCCGATCCGGTGTCTACGAGCAGTACTTC.

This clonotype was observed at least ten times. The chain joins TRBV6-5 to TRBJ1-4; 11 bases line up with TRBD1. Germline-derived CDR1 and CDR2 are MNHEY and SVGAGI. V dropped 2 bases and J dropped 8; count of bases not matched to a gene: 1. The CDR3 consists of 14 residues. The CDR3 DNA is TGTGCCAGCAGTTACGGACAGGGGGCGGAAAAACTGTTTTTT. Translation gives CASSYGQGAEKLFF.

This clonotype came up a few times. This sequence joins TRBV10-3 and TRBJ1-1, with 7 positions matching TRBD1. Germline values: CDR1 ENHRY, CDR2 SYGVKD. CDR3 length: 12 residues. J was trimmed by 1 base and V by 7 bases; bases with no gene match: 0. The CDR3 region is CAITGGNTEAFF. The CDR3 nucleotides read TGTGCCATCACAGGGGGGAACACTGAAGCTTTCTTT.

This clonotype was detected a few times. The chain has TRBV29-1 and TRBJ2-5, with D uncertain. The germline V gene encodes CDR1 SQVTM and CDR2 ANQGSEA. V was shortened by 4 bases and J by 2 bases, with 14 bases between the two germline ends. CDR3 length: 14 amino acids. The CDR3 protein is CSVVMFQTQETQYF. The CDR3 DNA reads TGCAGCGTTGTGATGTTTCAGACACAAGAGACCCAGTACTTC. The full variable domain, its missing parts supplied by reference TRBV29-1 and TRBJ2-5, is SAVISQKPSRDICQRGTSLTIQCQVDSQVTMMFWYRQQPGQSLTLIATANQGSEATYESGFVIDKFPISRPNLTFSTLTVSNMSPEDSSIYLCSVVMFQTQETQYFGPGTRLLVL.

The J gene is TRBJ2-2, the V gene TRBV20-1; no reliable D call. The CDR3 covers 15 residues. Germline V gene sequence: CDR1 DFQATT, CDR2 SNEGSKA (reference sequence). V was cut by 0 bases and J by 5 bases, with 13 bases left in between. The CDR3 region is CSARDRNSNTGELFF. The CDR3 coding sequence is TGCAGTGCTAGAGATCGTAACAGCAATACCGGGGAGCTGTTTTTT.

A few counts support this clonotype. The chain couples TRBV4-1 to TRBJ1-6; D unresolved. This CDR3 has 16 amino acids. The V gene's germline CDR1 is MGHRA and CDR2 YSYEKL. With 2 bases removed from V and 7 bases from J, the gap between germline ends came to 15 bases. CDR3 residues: CASSQSLSFVNSPLHF. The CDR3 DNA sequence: TGCGCCAGCAGCCAATCCCTCAGCTTTGTGAATTCACCCCTCCACTTT.

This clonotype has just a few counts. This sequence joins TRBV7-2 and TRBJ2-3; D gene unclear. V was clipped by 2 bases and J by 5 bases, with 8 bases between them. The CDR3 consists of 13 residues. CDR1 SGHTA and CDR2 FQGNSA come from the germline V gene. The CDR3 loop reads CASSLKAGDTQYF. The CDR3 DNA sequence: TGTGCCAGCAGCTTAAAAGCAGGAGATACGCAGTATTTT.

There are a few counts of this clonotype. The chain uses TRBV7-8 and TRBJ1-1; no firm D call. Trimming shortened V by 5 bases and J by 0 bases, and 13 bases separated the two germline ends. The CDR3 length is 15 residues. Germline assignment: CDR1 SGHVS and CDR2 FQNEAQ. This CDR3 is CASSPISVLNTEAFF. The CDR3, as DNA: TGTGCCAGCAGCCCCATCTCCGTCTTGAACACTGAAGCTTTCTTT.

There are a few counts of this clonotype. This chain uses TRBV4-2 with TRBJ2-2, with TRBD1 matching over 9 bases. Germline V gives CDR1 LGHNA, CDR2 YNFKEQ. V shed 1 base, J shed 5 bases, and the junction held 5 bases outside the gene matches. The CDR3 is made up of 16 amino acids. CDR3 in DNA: TGTGCCAGCAGCCAAGCGGGACAGGGTAGGACCGGGGAGCTGTTTTTT. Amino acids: CASSQAGQGRTGELFF.

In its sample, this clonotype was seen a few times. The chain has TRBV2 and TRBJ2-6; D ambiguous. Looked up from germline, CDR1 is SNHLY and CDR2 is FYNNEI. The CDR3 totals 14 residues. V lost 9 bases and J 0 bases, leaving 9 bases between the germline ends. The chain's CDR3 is CARADTSGANVLTF. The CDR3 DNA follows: TGTGCCAGGGCAGACACCTCTGGGGCCAACGTCCTGACTTTC.

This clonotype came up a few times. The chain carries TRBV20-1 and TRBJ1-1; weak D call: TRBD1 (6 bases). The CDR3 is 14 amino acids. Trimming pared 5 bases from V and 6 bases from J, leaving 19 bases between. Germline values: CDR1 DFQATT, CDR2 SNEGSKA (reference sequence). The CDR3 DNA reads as TGCAGTGCTCCCCCAGGGGAGGGATTCGCTGAAGCTTTCTTT. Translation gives CSAPPGEGFAEAFF.

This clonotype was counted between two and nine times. CDR3 coding DNA: TGTGCCGCCGCAGGGGGCAACTATGGCTACACCTTC. Amino acid sequence: CAAAGGNYGYTF. The V call is TRBV6-2 or TRBV6-3, the J call TRBJ1-2; TRBD1 agrees at 8 bases. CDR3 size: 12 residues. The J segment lost 2 bases and the V segment lost 11 bases, leaving 4 bases of the junction unmatched. Germline V lookup: CDR1 MNHEY, CDR2 SVGEGT.

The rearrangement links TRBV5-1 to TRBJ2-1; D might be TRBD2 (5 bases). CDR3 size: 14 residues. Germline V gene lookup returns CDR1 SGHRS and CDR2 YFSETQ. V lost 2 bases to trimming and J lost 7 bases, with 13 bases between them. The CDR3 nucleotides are TGCGCCAGCAGCTTTGGGTCGTCGGGAAATGAGCAGTTCTTC. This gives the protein CASSFGSSGNEQFF. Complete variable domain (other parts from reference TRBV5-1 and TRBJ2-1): KAGVTQTPRYLIKTRGQQVTLSCSPISGHRSVSWYQQTPGQGLQFLFEYFSETQRNKGNFPGRFSGRQFSNSRSEMNVSTLELGDSALYLCASSFGSSGNEQFFGPGTRLTVL.

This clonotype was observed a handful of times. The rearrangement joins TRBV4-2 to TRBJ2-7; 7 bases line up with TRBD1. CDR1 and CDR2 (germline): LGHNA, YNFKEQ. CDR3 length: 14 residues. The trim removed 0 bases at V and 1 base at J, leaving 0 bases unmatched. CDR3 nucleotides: TGTGCCAGCAGCCAAGAGGACAGGTCCTACGAGCAGTACTTC. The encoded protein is CASSQEDRSYEQYF.

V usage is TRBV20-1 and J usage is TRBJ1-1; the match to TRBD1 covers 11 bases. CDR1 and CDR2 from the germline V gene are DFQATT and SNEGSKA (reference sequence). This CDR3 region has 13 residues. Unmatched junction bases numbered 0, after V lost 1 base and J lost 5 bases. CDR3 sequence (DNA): TGCAGTGCTAGAGGGGACAGGGGGACTGAAGCTTTCTTT. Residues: CSARGDRGTEAFF.